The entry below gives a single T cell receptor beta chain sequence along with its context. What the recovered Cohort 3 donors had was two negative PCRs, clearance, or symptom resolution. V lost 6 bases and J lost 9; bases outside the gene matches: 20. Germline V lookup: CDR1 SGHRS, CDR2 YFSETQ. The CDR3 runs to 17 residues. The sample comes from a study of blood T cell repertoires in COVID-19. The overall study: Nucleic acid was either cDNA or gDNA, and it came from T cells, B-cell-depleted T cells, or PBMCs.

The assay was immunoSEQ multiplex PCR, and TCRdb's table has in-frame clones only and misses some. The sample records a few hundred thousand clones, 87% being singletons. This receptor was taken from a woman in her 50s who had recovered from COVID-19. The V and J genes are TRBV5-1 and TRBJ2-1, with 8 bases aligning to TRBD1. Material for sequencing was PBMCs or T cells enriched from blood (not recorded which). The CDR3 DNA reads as TGCGCCAGCATTACCGTTCCAGGGGGCGCGGGGAGAGTTGAGCAGTTCTTC. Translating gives CASITVPGGAGRVEQFF.